This T cell receptor beta chain was captured in a study of post-analysis software for immune sequencing data. The study's findings and limits: Co-batched samples clustered tightly together by F measure.

This clonotype was recorded a few times. Its specificity is not known. TCR beta cDNA libraries had unique molecular identifiers. One entry per CDR3 protein, called by TCRdb with MiXCR from the PCR reads. This sample has more than 500,000 distinct CDR3 sequences; 30% to 40% occur once, and the top ten carry around 5.9%. Material: blood. The source of this sequence is a girl aged 2 to 17 with multiple sclerosis.

CDR3 loop: CSAYDMTGLRANGYTF. The CDR3 DNA follows: TGCAGTGCTTATGACATGACCGGGCTCCGGGCAAATGGCTACACCTTC. The gene calls are TRBV20-1 and TRBJ1-2, with D uncertain. Germline assignment: CDR1 DFQATT and CDR2 SNEGSKA (reference sequence). Trimming removed 5 bases from V and 6 bases from J, with 25 bases in between. The length of the CDR3 is 16 residues.